This T cell receptor (beta chain) was obtained from a study of blood T cell repertoires in COVID-19. Profiling relied on immunoSEQ multiplex PCR, and the TCRdb table lists in-frame clones only, not all of them. Here the sample spans about 190,000 clones, 84% being singletons. The V segment lost 4 bases and the J segment 7 bases; nucleotides outside the gene matches: 17. CDR3 size: 18 residues. Germline V lookup: CDR1 SGDLS, CDR2 YYNGEE. The chain has TRBV9 and TRBJ2-2; 9 bases line up with TRBD1. The sequenced sample consisted of peripheral blood. The receptor's source is a woman aged 70 to 79 with active or convalescent COVID-19. The CDR3 DNA reads as TGTGCCAGCAGCTCCCACTCCCGGGACAGGGCGTTCGGCGGGGAGCTGTTTTTT. Amino acids: CASSSHSRDRAFGGELFF.